The 7 T cell receptor beta chains presented below share a single source sample, sequenced in a study of T cells in Graves' hyperthyroidism and ophthalmopathy. TCR beta CDR3 region amplification was performed from RNA transcripts. Using the HTBI primer set, a first-round RT-PCR was run on the TCR CDR3. Via MiXCR, TCRdb re-called the multiplex PCR reads, giving one row per CDR3 protein. The sample has hundreds of thousands of distinct CDR3 sequences; 14% are singletons. Sequenced material: blood. The receptors originated from a woman younger than 35 with Graves' hyperthyroidism.

The chain uses TRBV12-3 or TRBV12-4 and TRBJ2-1; possible D gene TRBD2, 5 bases. Trimming took off 3 bases at V and 2 bases at J, with 11 bases between the two ends. The CDR3 covers 15 residues. CDR3 nucleotides: TGTGCCAGCAGTTTGGTGCCGCGGGCCTACAATGAGCAGTTCTTC. Translation gives CASSLVPRAYNEQFF.

This clonotype was seen many times. The chain is built from TRBV3-1 and TRBJ2-3; TRBD2 matches at 12 bases. The CDR3 totals 19 residues. In germline, CDR1 is LGHDT, CDR2 YNNKEL (reference sequence). Trimming took 3 bases from V and 2 from J; bases not matched to a gene: 12. CDR3 coding DNA: TGTGCCAGCAGCCATCTCCTCCCCTCTAGCGGGAGGGACACAGATACGCAGTATTTT. It specifies CASSHLLPSSGRDTDTQYF.

This clonotype was detected ten times or more. The CDR3 DNA is TGCAGCGTTGAAGATCAAGGACAGGGGGCAAGAGGCTACACCTTC. It specifies CSVEDQGQGARGYTF. The rearrangement joins TRBV29-1 to TRBJ1-2, with 11 bases that match TRBD1. This CDR3 region has 15 residues. With 0 bases clipped from V and 8 bases from J, the junction kept 8 bases outside the gene matches. CDR1 and CDR2 from the germline V gene are SQVTM and ANQGSEA.

This clonotype appeared a few times. The chain is built from TRBV19 and TRBJ1-1; tentative D call: TRBD1 (5 bases). V lost 6 bases, J lost 5 bases, and 19 bases lay in between. This CDR3 region has 15 residues. Per germline, CDR1 LNHDA and CDR2 SQIVND (reference sequence). In DNA, the CDR3 is TGTGCCAGTAGGACGATACCGGGGGAGTGGACTGAAGCTTTCTTT. Translation: CASRTIPGEWTEAFF.

The gene calls are TRBV7-2 and TRBJ2-3, with 14 bases that match TRBD2. In germline, CDR1 is SGHTA, CDR2 FQGNSA. The CDR3 covers 18 residues. V lost 5 bases to trimming and J lost 6 bases; unmatched junction nucleotides: 13. Here the CDR3 reads CASSRPGTSGGGADTQYF. CDR3 bases: TGTGCCAGCAGCCGCCCCGGGACTAGCGGGGGAGGGGCGGATACGCAGTATTTT.

This clonotype was counted ten times or more. V and J are TRBV7-8 and TRBJ2-3; 7 nucleotides agree with TRBD2. The V segment lost 1 base and the J segment 4 bases; nucleotides outside the gene matches: 5. CDR1 is SGHVS, CDR2 FQNEAQ, per germline. This CDR3 spans 15 amino acids. CDR3 in DNA: TGTGCCAGCAGCTTAGGACATCGGGGGGCAGATACGCAGTATTTT. Amino acids: CASSLGHRGADTQYF.

This clonotype was seen a handful of times. The rearrangement joins TRBV19 to TRBJ2-1; perhaps TRBD2 as D (6 bases). This CDR3 is 13 amino acids long. V lost 7 bases and J lost 4, with 11 bases in between. Germline assignment: CDR1 LNHDA and CDR2 SQIVND (reference sequence). CDR3: CASNAGSYNEQFF. The CDR3 DNA reads as TGTGCCAGTAACGCGGGGTCTTACAATGAGCAGTTCTTC.